This TCR beta chain was recovered during a study of blood T cell repertoires in COVID-19. As for the study in general: Material from acute and convalescent COVID-19 was sourced from the United States, Italy and Spain. Nucleic acid was either cDNA or gDNA, and it came from T cells, B-cell-depleted T cells, or PBMCs.

Methods used by the authors: Estimation of nucleated cell counts was performed using reference gene primer amplification. Data came from immunoSEQ multiplex PCR; TCRdb stores just in-frame clones and leaves some out. D and trimming were read from the DNA, whereas the V and J calls and clone size are those reported in that table. This sample carries roughly 300,000 clones, around four fifths of them seen once, and the ten largest clones take roughly 1.2%. Sequencing was carried out using peripheral blood. The sequence was collected from a woman aged 45-65 years with acute or convalescent COVID-19.

CDR3 loop: CASSEGGPTGRYTF. The CDR3 DNA is TGTGCCAGCAGTGAAGGGGGGCCCACGGGACGCTACACCTTC. This chain links TRBV6-1 with TRBJ1-2; perhaps TRBD1 as D (6 bases). With 1 base removed from V and 9 bases from J, the gap between germline ends came to 15 bases. The CDR3 runs to 14 residues. The germline gives CDR1 MNHNS, CDR2 SASEGT.